Following are 16 T cell receptor beta chains from one sample sequenced in a study of shared clonotypes between healthy human individuals. Naive CD8 cells lacked CD45RO, underwent positive selection for CCR7 and left out terminally differentiated effector memory CD45RA+ cells. Measured with immunoSEQ multiplex PCR; TCRdb has only the in-frame clones, and not every one. The sample carries 2 million or so clones, less than 95% recorded once. The sequenced sample was naive CD8+ T cells sorted from blood. All receptors come from a man between 18 and 29 years old in good health.

The chain has TRBV2 and TRBJ2-1; 12 bases match TRBD2. This CDR3 spans 14 amino acids. CDR1 is SNHLY and CDR2 is FYNNEI in the germline V gene. V shed 8 bases and J 8 bases; nucleotides not matched to a gene: 7. CDR3 sequence reads: CASDTGLAGHEQFF. The CDR3 DNA reads as TGTGCCAGCGACACCGGACTAGCGGGACATGAGCAGTTCTTC.

On this clone: At the DNA level, this CDR3 is encoded by other sequences in the same sample as well. The chain uses TRBV7-9 and TRBJ2-7; 8 bases are shared with TRBD1. The CDR3 is made up of 15 amino acids. Trimming took 3 bases from V and 0 from J; bases not matched to a gene: 4. The germline V gene encodes CDR1 SEHNR and CDR2 FQNEAQ (reference sequence). DNA of the CDR3: TGTGCCAGCAGCTTCGGGCAGGGGGCCTCCTACGAGCAGTACTTC. The encoded protein is CASSFGQGASYEQYF.

The chain uses TRBV5-1 and TRBJ1-1; D is possibly TRBD1 (5 bases). Trimming took 4 bases from V and 1 from J, leaving 11 bases between them. The CDR3 has 14 amino acids. Per the germline V gene, CDR1 is SGHRS and CDR2 is YFSETQ. CDR3 sequence: CASSLIDRNTEAFF. The CDR3 nucleotides read TGCGCCAGCAGCCTGATCGACAGGAACACTGAAGCTTTCTTT.

V and J are TRBV9 and TRBJ2-5, with a tentative D call TRBD1 (5 bases). The ends were cut back, 4 bases at V and 0 bases at J, with 10 bases in the middle. This CDR3 region has 14 residues. Germline V gives CDR1 SGDLS, CDR2 YYNGEE. CDR3 in amino acids: CASSPPGNQETQYF. CDR3 nucleotide sequence: TGTGCCAGCAGCCCGCCAGGGAACCAAGAGACCCAGTACTTC.

The chain is built from TRBV5-1 and TRBJ2-2, with 14 bases aligning to TRBD2. CDR3 length equals 16 residues. Germline loops: CDR1 SGHRS, CDR2 YFSETQ. J lost 3 bases, V lost 5 bases, and 3 bases had no gene match. CDR3 nucleotides: TGCGCCAGCAGGGGACTAGCGGGAGTCGACACCGGGGAGCTGTTTTTT. Amino acid sequence: CASRGLAGVDTGELFF.

This chain links TRBV4-1 with TRBJ2-7; 7 bases map to TRBD1. Germline trimming cut 3 bases from V and 0 bases from J; bases unmatched to any gene: 8. The CDR3 is 16 amino acids. Germline assignment: CDR1 MGHRA and CDR2 YSYEKL. The CDR3 here is CASSHTEGQLSYEQYF. The CDR3 nucleotides read TGCGCCAGCAGCCACACCGAGGGACAGCTCTCCTACGAGCAGTACTTC.

The V gene is TRBV27, the J gene TRBJ2-1; D remains unclear. Trimming pared 0 bases from V and 6 bases from J, leaving 6 bases between. Germline CDR1 MNHEY, CDR2 SMNVEV (reference sequence). The CDR3 spans 13 residues. Here the CDR3 reads CASSLSPSNEQFF. In nucleotides, the CDR3 is TGTGCCAGCAGTTTATCCCCTAGCAATGAGCAGTTCTTC.

This chain connects TRBV14 to TRBJ2-1; D gene uncertain. This CDR3 is built from 15 residues. Germline CDR1 reads SGHDN; CDR2 reads FVKESK. The V end lost 3 bases, the J end lost 5 bases, and 14 bases lay between the germline ends. DNA for the CDR3: TGTGCCAGCAGCCATACCGTGGAGCCTAACAATGAGCAGTTCTTC. This translates into CASSHTVEPNNEQFF.

This chain uses TRBV6-5 with TRBJ1-5; no clear D gene. V lost 5 bases, J lost 2 bases, and 13 bases lay in between. The V gene's germline CDR1 is MNHEY and CDR2 SVGAGI. The CDR3 covers 15 residues. CDR3 DNA: TGTGCCAGCAGTCCCTTGGCCGGTGGCAATCAGCCCCAGCATTTT. Amino acids: CASSPLAGGNQPQHF.

V usage is TRBV5-5 and J usage is TRBJ2-7; D is ambiguous. In germline, CDR1 is SGHKS, CDR2 YYEKEE (reference sequence). The CDR3 is 11 amino acids. Trimming took 4 bases from V and 2 from J, leaving 4 bases between them. The CDR3 sequence: CASSTTYEQYF. CDR3 sequence (DNA): TGTGCCAGCAGCACCACCTACGAGCAGTACTTC. The whole variable domain, filled in from reference TRBV5-5 and TRBJ2-7, reads DAGVTQSPTHLIKTRGQQVTLRCSPISGHKSVSWYQQVLGQGPQFIFQYYEKEERGRGNFPDRFSARQFPNYSSELNVNALLLGDSALYLCASSTTYEQYFGPGTRLTVT.

Note on this clone: Other DNA sequences of this sample code for an identical CDR3. The rearrangement joins TRBV2 to TRBJ2-7, with a weak D call TRBD1 (5 bases). Germline V lookup: CDR1 SNHLY, CDR2 FYNNEI. V dropped 1 base and J dropped 0 bases, with 7 bases sitting between them. The CDR3 totals 14 residues. For the CDR3, the DNA is TGTGCCAGCAGTGAAGGGGGCTCCTCCTACGAGCAGTACTTC. Encoded protein: CASSEGGSSYEQYF.

The rearrangement joins TRBV9 to TRBJ1-1; D is unresolved. Germline assignment: CDR1 SGDLS and CDR2 YYNGEE. Trimming shortened V by 0 bases and J by 6 bases, and 12 bases separated the two germline ends. The CDR3 spans 14 residues. In DNA form, the CDR3 reads TGTGCCAGCAGCGTAGGGGGAGGCGGCCCTGAAGCTTTCTTT. Translation: CASSVGGGGPEAFF.

This clone was seen just once. This chain connects TRBV7-9 to TRBJ2-5; the D is unclear. Trimming cost V 1 base and J 5 bases, with 11 bases left between them. The CDR3 runs 14 residues. The germline CDR1 and CDR2 sequences are SEHNR and FQNEAQ (reference sequence). This CDR3 is CASSLVAFEETQYF. CDR3 bases: TGTGCCAGCAGCTTAGTGGCATTTGAGGAGACCCAGTACTTC.

Notes on this clone: Different DNA sequences within this sample yield the same CDR3. This chain joins TRBV7-9 and TRBJ2-7, with D possibly being TRBD1 (5 bases). Trimming shortened V by 5 bases and J by 3 bases, and 8 bases separated the two germline ends. Germline lookup yields CDR1 SEHNR and CDR2 FQNEAQ (reference sequence). The CDR3 sequence is 12 residues long. The CDR3 reads CASSEGVYEQYF. CDR3 nucleotide sequence: TGTGCCAGCAGCGAAGGGGTCTACGAGCAGTACTTC.

The table lists this clone with a count of one. This chain connects TRBV28 to TRBJ1-6; possibly TRBD1 for D (5 bases). Germline CDR1 MDHEN, CDR2 SYDVKM. CDR3 size: 16 residues. V was shortened by 4 bases and J by 8 bases, with 18 bases between the two germline ends. The DNA for the CDR3 is TGTGCCAGCAGTTCCAACCGGGGCGCAATTGATTCACCCCTCCACTTT. Protein sequence: CASSSNRGAIDSPLHF.

The chain carries TRBV11-2 and TRBJ2-5; TRBD2 agrees at 8 bases. Trimming at V came to 5 bases and at J to 1 base, leaving 6 bases not matched to a gene. The CDR3 covers 15 residues. Germline V lookup: CDR1 SGHAT, CDR2 FQNNGV. The CDR3 region has the DNA TGTGCCAGCAGCCCATTGGGACTAGTCCAAGAGACCCAGTACTTC. This translates into CASSPLGLVQETQYF.